The sequence of this TCR beta chain was determined in a study of blood T cell repertoires in COVID-19 (TCRdb year 2020). Regarding the complete study: Samples from collaborators originated in the United States, Italy and Spain and spanned both the acute and convalescent phases of COVID-19. The dataset comprised deeply sampled blood TCRbeta repertoires from subjects exposed to, actively infected with, or recovered from COVID-19. The prospective study material was composed of cDNA or gDNA derived from T cells, B-cell-depleted T cells, or PBMCs. Where available, HLA class I and class II types were obtained from metadata supplied by the sample provider rather than from assay-based typing. Samples were obtained from the ongoing ImmuneRACE study (first 160 participants) and from some 1,300 subjects provided by 6 global collaborators. A de-identified subject ID, COVID-19 status, age in years and sex were almost always included in the sample metadata. The repertoires were released in a freely available public database meant as a resource for research on the immune response to SARS-CoV-2.

TCRbeta CDR3 regions were amplified from genomic DNA using the immunoSEQ Assay, a bias-controlled multiplex PCR. Turning to the authors' computational methods: Nucleated cell counts per sample were estimated from amplification of reference gene primers within the assay. Sequence reads were collapsed and filtered to measure the absolute abundance of every unique TCRbeta CDR3 rearrangement. For each sample, productive Simpson clonality was calculated as the square root of Simpson's diversity index over productive rearrangements. TCRdb took this table from immuneACCESS and kept in-frame rearrangements with V and J called. Such tables lack part of the clones; where checked against another copy, unresolved V genes explain under half of the gap, and the rest is unexplained. From that table come the V and J calls and clone size; the DNA was used to work out D and trimming. The sample has over 200,000 clones on record, over 80% of them singletons. Over 3.5% of the sample is taken by the ten largest.

What the authors observed across the whole study: How much clinical and demographic metadata was included differed by source and by participant, and the metadata was provided uncurated.

Reading from cysteine to phenylalanine, the CDR3 counts 13 amino acids. The retained sequence is limited to the CDR3, 39 bases, with the frame set at the first base. Reading the germline V gene gives CDR1 MNHEY and CDR2 SVGAGI. Germline trimming: 2 bases from V, 8 bases from J; junction bases outside gene matches: 4. Concerning this clone: Its antigen target is currently unknown. One base away there is no much larger clone; base qualities are not given.

Enrolling through a virtual design, the prospective study's participants ranged in age from roughly 18 to 95 years and lived across roughly 23 United States geographic areas. In the prospective study, participants were assigned to cohorts based on the clinical history participants reported in a screening survey and a study questionnaire. Exposed participants had been in contact, within 2 weeks of entering the study, with a person who had a PCR-confirmed or clinician-diagnosed case of COVID-19. Each participant in the prospective study had whole blood, serum and a nasopharyngeal or oropharyngeal swab collected by mobile phlebotomists. Additional blood draws and questionnaires over an approximately two-month period could optionally be provided by prospective study participants. Blood samples from the prospective study were shipped frozen or at room temperature prior to DNA extraction.

The chain links TRBV6-5 with TRBJ1-2; 8 central nucleotides agree with TRBD1. The sample consisted of PBMCs or T cells enriched from blood (not recorded which). The receptor was derived from a woman aged 30 to 39 who had been exposed to COVID-19. In nucleotides, the sequence is TGTGCCAGCAGTTACGGACAGGGTCTCGGCTACACCTTC. Its protein is CASSYGQGLGYTF.